This T cell receptor (beta chain) was sequenced in a study of OX40 agonist ivuxolimab in advanced cancers. Looking at the study overall: Cohort: around 79% men, mean age approximately 66, aged roughly 23 to 79. Prior checkpoint blockade (anti-PD-1, anti-PD-L1 or anti-CTLA-4) was permitted; under 50% had it. Study-wide findings and caveats: Certain nonresponding patients likewise had low normalized T-cell clonal expansion.

Germline-derived CDR1 and CDR2 are SGDLS and YYNGEE. The V end lost 2 bases, the J end lost 4 bases, and 18 bases lay between the germline ends. There are 16 residues in the CDR3. The repertoire was sequenced with immunoSEQ multiplex PCR; TCRdb's copy has only in-frame clones and lacks some. Among about 33,000 clones listed, roughly 80% were seen once. Of note for this clone: Its antigen is currently unknown.

Baseline, cycle 4 day 1, and cycle 7 day 1 were the blood sampling points. The genes are TRBV9 and TRBJ2-5; D could derive from TRBD1 or TRBD2 (5 bases each). The sequence was collected from an adult with an advanced solid tumor such as melanoma, head and neck, liver or kidney cancer. This specimen was CD4+ or CD8+ T cells sorted from blood, taken in a trial of the OX40 agonist ivuxolimab. The CDR3 spells CASSVSSSGTGETQYF. For the CDR3, the DNA is TGTGCCAGCAGCGTTTCCTCTTCTGGGACGGGAGAGACCCAGTACTTC.